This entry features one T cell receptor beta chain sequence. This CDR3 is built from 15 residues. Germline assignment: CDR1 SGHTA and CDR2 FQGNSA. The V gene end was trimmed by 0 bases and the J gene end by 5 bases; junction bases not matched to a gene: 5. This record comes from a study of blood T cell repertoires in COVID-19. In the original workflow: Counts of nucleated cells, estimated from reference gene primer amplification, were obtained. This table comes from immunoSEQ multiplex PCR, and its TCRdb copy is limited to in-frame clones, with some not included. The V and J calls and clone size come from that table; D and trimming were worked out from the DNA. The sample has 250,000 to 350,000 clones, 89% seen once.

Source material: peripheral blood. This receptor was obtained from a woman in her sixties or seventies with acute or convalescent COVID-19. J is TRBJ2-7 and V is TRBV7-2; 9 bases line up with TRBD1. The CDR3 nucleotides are TGTGCCAGCAGCTTAGCAGGGACAGGGATCGACGAGCAGTACTTC. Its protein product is CASSLAGTGIDEQYF.